This passage covers 15 T cell receptor beta chains from one sample sequenced in a study of CD8 T cells in ankylosing spondylitis (dated 2017 in TCRdb). The investigation overall reported the following: Blood from ankylosing spondylitis patients appeared to be characterized by a TCR beta motif composed of several highly homologous amino acid variants.

These receptors have no known antigen. The receptor library was made with 5' RACE. The sequencing machine was an Illumina HiSeq 2500. TCRdb applied fastp at Q25 and MiXCR to the public reads, then kept only in-frame beta chains. Each entry merges the rows of one CDR3 protein and shows their most common DNA and genes. The sample data list a few hundred thousand distinct CDR3 sequences, and 20% to 25% of these were observed just once. The ten largest clones capture about a sixth of the sample. The sequenced sample consisted of blood, either unsorted or a sorted T cell fraction (not recorded which). The origin of the receptors is a male donor with ankylosing spondylitis.

This clonotype was counted at least ten times. The V gene is TRBV29-1, the J gene TRBJ2-3; D tentatively reads TRBD1 or TRBD2 (5 bases each). CDR3 length: 15 residues. Per the germline V gene, CDR1 is SQVTM and CDR2 is ANQGSEA. The V and J ends lost 7 bases and 3 bases respectively, with 20 bases between them. CDR3 loop: CSGSPGGAGTDTQYF. CDR3 nucleotide sequence: TGCAGCGGATCACCTGGGGGAGCCGGGACAGATACGCAGTATTTT.

A single count supports this clonotype. CDR3 sequence: CASSFTGTGANVLTF. The CDR3 coding sequence is TGTGCCAGCAGCTTCACAGGGACCGGGGCCAACGTCCTGACTTTC. The chain recombines TRBV7-3 with TRBJ2-6, with a tentative D call TRBD1 (6 bases). V dropped 3 bases and J dropped 4 bases, with 10 bases sitting between them. CDR3 length equals 15 residues. The germline V gene has CDR1 SGHTA and CDR2 FQGTGA.

In this sample, this clonotype turned up a few times. This chain uses TRBV5-5 with TRBJ2-3, with D perhaps TRBD2 (6 bases). V lost 4 bases and J 2 bases, leaving 11 bases between the germline ends. The CDR3 is made up of 14 amino acids. CDR1 is SGHKS, CDR2 YYEKEE, per germline (reference sequence). CDR3 region: CASSKTSNTDTQYF. In nucleotides, the CDR3 is TGTGCCAGCAGCAAGACTAGTAACACAGATACGCAGTATTTT.

This clonotype was seen a few times. The chain links TRBV5-1 to TRBJ2-7, with D possibly TRBD2 on 6 matching bases. The CDR3 has 15 residues. Trimming stripped 4 bases from V and 2 bases from J, with 16 bases between. Germline CDR1 SGHRS, CDR2 YFSETQ. CDR3 DNA sequence: TGCGCCAGCAGCGGGGCTGGGCGGGAAGCCTACGAGCAGTACTTC. This translates into CASSGAGREAYEQYF.

The rearrangement joins TRBV5-5 to TRBJ2-3, with D maybe TRBD2 (5 bases). Germline CDR1 reads SGHKS; CDR2 reads YYEKEE (reference sequence). This CDR3 is 15 amino acids long. V lost 3 bases to trimming and J lost 5 bases, with 16 bases between them. The CDR3: CASSYRLIPGDTQYF. DNA for the CDR3: TGTGCCAGCAGCTATAGACTAATCCCCGGAGATACGCAGTATTTT.

The chain employs TRBV7-6 and TRBJ1-3; D is ambiguous. The germline V gene encodes CDR1 SGHVS and CDR2 FNYEAQ. The CDR3 runs 15 residues. V lost 1 base, J lost 0 bases, and 7 bases lay in between. CDR3 sequence reads: CASSLGGISGNTIYF. CDR3 DNA sequence: TGTGCCAGCAGCTTAGGTGGTATCTCTGGAAACACCATATATTTT.

CDR3 sequence reads: CASSYGQIVEPQHF. CDR3 nucleotide sequence: TGTGCCAGCAGCTATGGGCAGATTGTCGAGCCCCAGCATTTT. This rearrangement joins TRBV7-8 to TRBJ1-5; D is uncertain. Germline CDR1 is SGHVS and CDR2 is FQNEAQ. Trimming pared 4 bases from V and 8 bases from J, leaving 15 bases between. The CDR3 loop spans 14 amino acids.

This clonotype was found a few times. The J gene is TRBJ2-7, the V gene TRBV5-5; no clear D. The CDR3 contains 14 residues. Germline CDR1 SGHKS, CDR2 YYEKEE (reference sequence). V gave up 4 bases and J gave up 4 bases, with 15 bases separating them. CDR3 sequence: CASSPAVPVYEQYF. In DNA, the CDR3 is TGTGCCAGCAGCCCGGCCGTCCCCGTATACGAGCAGTACTTC.

J is TRBJ2-7 and V is TRBV28, with D hard to call. This CDR3 is 10 amino acids long. Trimming cost V 10 bases and J 3 bases, with 7 bases left between them. CDR1 and CDR2 from the germline V gene are MDHEN and SYDVKM. The CDR3 here is CATEYYEQYF. The CDR3 coding sequence is TGTGCCACCGAATACTACGAGCAGTACTTC.

There are many counts of this clonotype. The rearrangement uses TRBV6-5 and TRBJ2-1; unclear D gene. Trimming stripped 0 bases from V and 3 bases from J, with 12 bases between. Germline V gene data show CDR1 as MNHEY and CDR2 as SVGAGI. CDR3 length equals 16 residues. The CDR3: CASSYSGHTNYNEQFF. The CDR3 DNA follows: TGTGCCAGCAGTTACTCTGGGCACACCAACTACAATGAGCAGTTCTTC.

This clonotype was counted at least ten times. V is TRBV12-3 or TRBV12-4 and J is TRBJ1-2; D not resolved. There are 13 residues in the CDR3. V was clipped by 1 base and J by 5 bases, with 8 bases between them. The CDR3 bases are TGTGCCAGCAGTTTAGAGGGCCCGTATGGCTACACCTTC. This sequence encodes CASSLEGPYGYTF.

This clonotype was found a few times. CDR3 amino acids: CASSTLGVGEKLFF. The CDR3 DNA reads TGCGCCAGCAGCACGCTGGGGGTCGGTGAAAAACTGTTTTTT. The chain is built from TRBV5-1 and TRBJ1-4; TRBD1 might be the D (5 bases). This CDR3 region has 14 residues. Deletions cut 4 bases from V and 7 bases from J, with 14 bases between. Germline CDR1 and CDR2: SGHRS and YFSETQ.

This clonotype was seen more than once but under ten times. This chain links TRBV18 with TRBJ2-6; 10 bases agree with TRBD2. This CDR3 region has 17 residues. Losses at the gene ends were 3 bases for V and 0 bases for J; bases not matched to a gene: 2. From germline, CDR1 is KGHSH and CDR2 LQKENI. The CDR3, as DNA: TGTGCCAGCTCACCTAGCGGGAGGTTCTCTGGGGCCAACGTCCTGACTTTC. It specifies CASSPSGRFSGANVLTF.

This clonotype has only a few counts. The chain joins TRBV10-3 to TRBJ1-3; the D is unclear. This CDR3 is built from 12 residues. Germline CDR1 reads ENHRY; CDR2 reads SYGVKD. V was trimmed by 9 bases and J by 8 bases, leaving 14 bases between them. The CDR3 DNA follows: TGTGCCATGTCAAGCGTTGAGGACACCATATATTTT. Protein product: CAMSSVEDTIYF.

Only a few counts were recorded for this clonotype. Here the CDR3 DNA reads TGTGCCAGCAGCCCTGGGACAGCTAGCAATCAGCCCCAGCATTTT. It specifies CASSPGTASNQPQHF. The J gene is TRBJ1-5, the V gene TRBV2; 7 bases match TRBD1. The CDR3 sequence is 15 residues long. Unmatched junction bases numbered 5, after V lost 6 bases and J lost 0 bases. The V gene's germline CDR1 is SNHLY and CDR2 FYNNEI.